These 4 T cell receptor beta chains came from one sample sequenced in a study of control samples from healthy donors and cancer patients. Repertoires were generated with immunoSEQ multiplex PCR, while TCRdb's copy carries only in-frame clones and drops some. The table includes about 160,000 clones, 90% to 95% detected once. Sequencing input: PBMCs. The receptors here all came from a man between 60 and 70 years old with colorectal cancer.

The J gene is TRBJ1-5, the V gene TRBV30; D is undetermined. CDR3 size: 13 residues. CDR1 and CDR2 (germline): GTSNPN, SVGIG (reference sequence). Trimming left V 0 bases short and J 9 bases short, with 12 bases between. The chain's CDR3 is CAWSVDQRRPQHF. CDR3 in DNA: TGTGCCTGGAGTGTAGACCAGAGGAGGCCCCAGCATTTT.

This rearrangement joins TRBV6-1 to TRBJ1-5, with unresolved D. Germline assignment: CDR1 MNHNS and CDR2 SASEGT. The CDR3 runs 15 residues. Trimming took 1 base from V and 7 from J, leaving 14 bases between them. The CDR3 here is CASSEGLRPGQPQHF. DNA of the CDR3: TGTGCCAGCAGTGAAGGGTTGAGGCCCGGGCAGCCCCAGCATTTT.

This chain connects TRBV19 to TRBJ2-2; the D gene is possibly TRBD1 (6 bases). Germline V gives CDR1 LNHDA, CDR2 SQIVND (reference sequence). The CDR3 has 14 amino acids. V was clipped by 7 bases and J by 3 bases, with 12 bases between them. CDR3 protein: CASTLGHYTGELFF. The CDR3 nucleotides read TGTGCCAGTACCCTGGGACACTACACCGGGGAGCTGTTTTTT.

The chain combines TRBV5-6 with TRBJ1-6; 7 bases map to TRBD1. Trimming at V came to 5 bases and at J to 10 bases, leaving 12 bases not matched to a gene. Per germline, CDR1 SGHDT and CDR2 YYEEEE. This CDR3 is built from 15 residues. CDR3 coding DNA: TGTGCCAGCAGGACGAAGCAAGGGGGCTTCTCACCCCTCCACTTT. Translating gives CASRTKQGGFSPLHF. Filled out from reference TRBV5-6 and TRBJ1-6, the complete variable domain reads DAGVTQSPTHLIKTRGQQVTLRCSPKSGHDTVSWYQQALGQGPQFIFQYYEEEERQRGNFPDRFSGHQFPNYSSELNVNALLLGDSALYLCASRTKQGGFSPLHFGNGTRLTVT.